This T cell receptor (beta chain) was recorded in a study of beta chain features in type 1 diabetes. Findings and limits, study-wide: For patients and controls alike, PCR might favor shorter templates to the same degree. A closer apparent resemblance between naive, central memory and Treg TCRB repertoires was seen in patients than in healthy donors. Among patients with Type 1 diabetes, TCRB CDR3s were moderately but significantly shorter in every one of the four CD4+ subsets. Cells with high TCR expression could be over-represented when cDNA is sequenced.

Since all of the isolated RNA was reverse transcribed, expressed TCRB transcripts were what got sequenced. The table came from immunoSEQ multiplex PCR; TCRdb's copy has only in-frame clones and leaves some out. The sample consists of roughly 100,000 clones, 25% to 35% of them appearing once. This clone came up a few times. Its antigen is currently unknown. The sequenced material came from central memory CD4+ T cells from blood. This receptor was identified in a woman under 30 with type 1 diabetes.

CDR3: CASRQGLGYGYTF. The CDR3 nucleotides read TGCGCCAGCAGGCAGGGCCTCGGCTATGGCTACACCTTC. The chain joins TRBV10-2 to TRBJ1-2; possible D gene TRBD1, 5 bases. V gave up 6 bases and J gave up 4 bases, with 12 bases separating them. In germline, CDR1 is WSHSY, CDR2 SAAADI. This CDR3 has 13 amino acids.